This TCR beta chain was identified during a study of OX40 agonist ivuxolimab in advanced cancers. Study as a whole: Participants averaged approximately 60 years of age (range about 23 to 90) and were around 83% male. Patients achieving partial responses numbered three: one hepatocellular carcinoma case and two cutaneous melanoma cases. Study results and caveats: Part of the nonresponder group also had normalized T-cell clonal expansion that was low. Dosing at 0.1 to 3.0 mg/kg was accompanied by clonal expansion of CD4+ and CD8+ blood T cells by week 6.

For this clone: Its target is not known.

Data came from immunoSEQ multiplex PCR; TCRdb stores just in-frame clones and leaves some out. Of about 46,000 clones listed, about 89% were seen once; the top ten hold about an eighth. Germline V gives CDR1 LGHNA, CDR2 YSLEER. The CDR3 extends over 15 amino acids. The V and J ends lost 1 base and 5 bases respectively, with 13 bases between them. This rearrangement joins TRBV4-3 to TRBJ2-3; TRBD1 or TRBD2 may be the D gene (5 bases each). The starting material was CD4+ or CD8+ T cells sorted from blood, obtained in a trial of the OX40 agonist ivuxolimab. The source of this sequence is an adult with an advanced solid tumor such as melanoma, head and neck, liver or kidney cancer. CDR3 bases: TGCGCCAGCAGCCAAGGCCGGGACGCTGGAGATACGCAGTATTTT. This codes for CASSQGRDAGDTQYF.